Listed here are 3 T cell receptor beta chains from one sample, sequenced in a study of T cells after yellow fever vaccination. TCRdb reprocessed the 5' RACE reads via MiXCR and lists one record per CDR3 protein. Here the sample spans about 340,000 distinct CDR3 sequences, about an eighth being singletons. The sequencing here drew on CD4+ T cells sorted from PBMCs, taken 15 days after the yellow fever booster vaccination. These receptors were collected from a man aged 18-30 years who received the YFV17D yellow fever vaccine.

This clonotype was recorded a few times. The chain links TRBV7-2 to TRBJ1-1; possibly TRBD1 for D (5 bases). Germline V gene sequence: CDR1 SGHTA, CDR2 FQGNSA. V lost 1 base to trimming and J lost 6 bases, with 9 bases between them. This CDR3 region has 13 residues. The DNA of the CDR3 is TGTGCCAGCAGCTTAGTAAGACAGTCTGAAGCTTTCTTT. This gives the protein CASSLVRQSEAFF.

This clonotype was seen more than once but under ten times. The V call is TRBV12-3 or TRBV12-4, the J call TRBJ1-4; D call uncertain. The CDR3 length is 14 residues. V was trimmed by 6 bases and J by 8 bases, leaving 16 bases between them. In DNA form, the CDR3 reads TGTGCCAGCAGCGGATCGGGGTCTGGGGAAAAACTGTTTTTT. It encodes CASSGSGSGEKLFF.

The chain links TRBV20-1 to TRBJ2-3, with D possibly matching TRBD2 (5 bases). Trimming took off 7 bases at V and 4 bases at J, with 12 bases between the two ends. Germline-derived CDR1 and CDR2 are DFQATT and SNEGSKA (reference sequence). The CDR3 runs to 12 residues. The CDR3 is CSVKIGADTQYF. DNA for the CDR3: TGCAGTGTTAAAATCGGGGCAGATACGCAGTATTTT.